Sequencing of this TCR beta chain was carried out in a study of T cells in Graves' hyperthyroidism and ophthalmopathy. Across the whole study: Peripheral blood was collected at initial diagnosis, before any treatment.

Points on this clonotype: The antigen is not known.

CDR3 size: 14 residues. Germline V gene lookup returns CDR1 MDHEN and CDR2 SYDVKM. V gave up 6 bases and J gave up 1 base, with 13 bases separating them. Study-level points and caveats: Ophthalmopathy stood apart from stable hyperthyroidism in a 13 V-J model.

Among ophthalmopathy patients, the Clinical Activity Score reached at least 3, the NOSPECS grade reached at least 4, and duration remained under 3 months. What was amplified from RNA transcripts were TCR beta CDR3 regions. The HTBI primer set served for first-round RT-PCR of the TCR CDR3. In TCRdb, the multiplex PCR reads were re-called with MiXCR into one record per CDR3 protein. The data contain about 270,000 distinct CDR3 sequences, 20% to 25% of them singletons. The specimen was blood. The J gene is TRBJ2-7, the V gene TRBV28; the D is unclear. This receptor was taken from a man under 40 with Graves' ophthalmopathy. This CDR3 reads CASSSTGWSYEQYF. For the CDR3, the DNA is TGTGCCAGCAGCTCCACCGGGTGGTCCTACGAGCAGTACTTC.